Presented here are 28 T cell receptor beta chains from one specimen sequenced in a study of T cells after yellow fever vaccination. TCRdb re-called the 5' RACE reads through MiXCR, storing one row per CDR3 protein. The sample includes hundreds of thousands of distinct CDR3 sequences, around 4% seen only once; the top ten take around a quarter. The sample in question was PBMCs, obtained on the day of the yellow fever booster vaccination. These receptors originate from a man younger than 35 who received the YFV17D yellow fever vaccine.

This clonotype turned up a few times. The V gene is TRBV5-6, the J gene TRBJ2-7, with a tentative D call TRBD1 (6 bases). The CDR3 runs to 15 residues. Germline V CDR1 and CDR2: SGHDT, YYEEEE. V was shortened by 4 bases and J by 0 bases, with 14 bases between the two germline ends. CDR3 nucleotide sequence: TGTGCCAGCAGCCCACGGATGGACAGCTCCTACGAGCAGTACGTC. Translated: CASSPRMDSSYEQYV.

The sample holds many counts of this clonotype. V usage is TRBV7-6 and J usage is TRBJ1-1; D unresolved. V gave up 0 bases and J gave up 1 base, with 9 bases separating them. The CDR3 spans 15 residues. Germline V gene lookup returns CDR1 SGHVS and CDR2 FNYEAQ. This CDR3 reads CASSLARLPNTEAFF. The CDR3 nucleotides read TGTGCCAGCAGCTTAGCACGGTTACCGAACACTGAAGCTTTCTTT.

The rearrangement uses TRBV18 and TRBJ1-1; D may be TRBD1 (5 bases). From germline, CDR1 is KGHSH and CDR2 LQKENI. The CDR3 contains 19 residues. The V end lost 1 base, the J end lost 2 bases, and 23 bases lay between the germline ends. CDR3 nucleotide sequence: TGTGCCAGCTCACCACTAGACGCCCCAAGGGTTAGGGGCAACACTGAAGCTTTCTTT. Translation gives CASSPLDAPRVRGNTEAFF. Full variable domain (remainder filled in from reference TRBV18 and TRBJ1-1): NAGVMQNPRHLVRRRGQEARLRCSPMKGHSHVYWYRQLPEEGLKFMVYLQKENIIDESGMPKERFSAEFPKEGPSILRIQQVVRGDSAAYFCASSPLDAPRVRGNTEAFFGQGTRLTVV.

The chain combines TRBV20-1 with TRBJ1-2; no clear D gene. Trimming removed 6 bases from V and 7 bases from J, with 24 bases in between. Germline lookup yields CDR1 DFQATT and CDR2 SNEGSKA (reference sequence). The length of the CDR3 is 15 residues. CDR3 protein: CSARPPYWAKGGYTF. Written as DNA, the CDR3 is TGCAGTGCCCGTCCCCCTTACTGGGCTAAAGGTGGCTACACCTTC.

In its sample, this clonotype was seen many times. This sequence joins TRBV21-1 and TRBJ2-4; the D call TRBD1 from the table was never checked on the DNA. TRBV21-1 is tagged as a pseudogene. The CDR3 is made up of 14 amino acids. The DNA of the CDR3 is TGTGCCAGCAGCAGTAATACAGGGGGAAACATTCAGTACTTC. It translates to CASSSNTGGNIQYF.

In its sample, this clonotype was seen many times. The chain carries TRBV7-9 and TRBJ1-5; a weak D match, TRBD1 (5 bases). V was pared by 1 base and J by 3 bases, with 10 bases between. The CDR3 is 15 amino acids. In germline, CDR1 is SEHNR, CDR2 FQNEAQ (reference sequence). The DNA for the CDR3 is TGTGCCAGCAGCTTAGGAAGAGGGGACAATCAGCCCCAGCATTTT. Its protein is CASSLGRGDNQPQHF.

The CDR3 region is CASSLSHTGELFF. As DNA, the CDR3 is TGTGCCAGTAGTCTAAGCCACACCGGGGAGCTGTTTTTT. This chain uses TRBV19 with TRBJ2-2; no clear D gene. The germline V gene has CDR1 LNHDA and CDR2 SQIVND (reference sequence). V lost 5 bases to trimming and J lost 3 bases, with 7 bases between them. The CDR3 extends over 13 amino acids.

There are many counts of this clonotype. The chain combines TRBV5-6 with TRBJ1-6; 7 positions agree with TRBD1. The CDR3 length is 15 residues. The germline CDR1 and CDR2 sequences are SGHDT and YYEEEE. Trimming removed 6 bases from V and 9 bases from J; junction bases left unmatched: 12. This CDR3 is CASTSRGGWVSPLHF. The CDR3 region has the DNA TGTGCCAGCACCTCGCGAGGGGGCTGGGTTTCACCCCTCCACTTT.

This clonotype came up a few times. The chain employs TRBV27 and TRBJ2-1; TRBD1 matches 9 bases. This CDR3 contains 14 residues. Losses at the gene ends were 5 bases for V and 9 bases for J; bases not matched to a gene: 8. Germline-derived CDR1 and CDR2 are MNHEY and SMNVEV (reference sequence). The CDR3 is CASSRGQGFGEQFF. CDR3 nucleotide sequence: TGTGCCAGCAGTCGAGGACAGGGGTTCGGTGAGCAGTTCTTC.

This clonotype has ten or more counts. The chain employs TRBV7-9 and TRBJ1-5; D remains unclear. Deletions cut 5 bases from V and 4 bases from J, with 21 bases between. The V gene's germline CDR1 is SEHNR and CDR2 FQNEAQ (reference sequence). The CDR3 totals 17 residues. CDR3 sequence (DNA): TGTGCCAGCAGCGAAACCGCGGACGGCTATAATAATCAGCCCCAGCATTTT. Translated: CASSETADGYNNQPQHF.

This clonotype was seen a few times. The CDR3 is CSALPDRSYEQYV. For the CDR3, the DNA is TGCAGTGCACTCCCGGACAGGTCCTACGAGCAGTACGTC. This chain connects TRBV20-1 to TRBJ2-7; TRBD1 aligns across 7 bases. Unmatched junction bases numbered 6, after V lost 6 bases and J lost 1 base. The V gene's germline CDR1 is DFQATT and CDR2 SNEGSKA (reference sequence). There are 13 residues in the CDR3.

The rearrangement links TRBV6-1 to TRBJ2-7; 8 nucleotides align to TRBD1. The CDR3 length is 13 residues. Germline V gene sequence: CDR1 MNHNS, CDR2 SASEGT. For the CDR3, the DNA is TGTGGCATCCGGACAGGGACACTCGACGAGCAGTACTTC. It is translated as CGIRTGTLDEQYF.

There are many counts of this clonotype. The chain's CDR3 is CASSSPGPYSHPYEQYF. The CDR3 DNA reads TGCGCCAGCAGCTCCCCGGGACCTTATTCCCATCCCTACGAGCAGTACTTC. The V gene is TRBV5-1, the J gene TRBJ2-7, with D perhaps TRBD1 or TRBD2 (5 bases each). Trimming cost V 3 bases and J 2 bases, with 21 bases left between them. Looked up from germline, CDR1 is SGHRS and CDR2 is YFSETQ. The CDR3 contains 17 residues.

Many counts were recorded for this clonotype. The chain uses TRBV7-9 and TRBJ1-2; unclear D gene. V was cut by 1 base and J by 2 bases, with 2 bases left in between. The CDR3 contains 12 residues. Germline V gene sequence: CDR1 SEHNR, CDR2 FQNEAQ (reference sequence). The CDR3 loop reads CASSLVNYGYTF. CDR3 DNA: TGTGCCAGCAGCTTAGTCAACTATGGCTACACCTTC.

This clonotype was recorded many times. The genes are TRBV6-2 or TRBV6-3 and TRBJ2-1; 9 bases agree with TRBD2. The V and J ends lost 2 bases and 7 bases, in that order; junction bases with no gene match: 6. The CDR3 sequence is 15 residues long. The V gene's germline CDR1 is MNHEY and CDR2 SVGEGT. Here the CDR3 reads CASSYDGGGGNEQFF. Here the CDR3 DNA reads TGTGCCAGCAGTTACGACGGCGGGGGGGGGAATGAGCAGTTCTTC.

This clonotype was found many times. The gene calls are TRBV7-9 and TRBJ2-1, with TRBD1 matching 9 bases. This CDR3 comprises 16 residues. Germline lookup yields CDR1 SEHNR and CDR2 FQNEAQ (reference sequence). Trimming cost V 5 bases and J 5 bases; bases outside gene matches: 10. The CDR3 reads CASSPGGTGFNNEQFF. CDR3 DNA: TGTGCCAGCAGCCCAGGAGGGACAGGGTTTAACAATGAGCAGTTCTTC.

This clonotype was detected a few times. The chain has TRBV7-9 and TRBJ2-1; D unclear. The CDR3 has 11 residues. The V end was cut by 3 bases, the J end by 10 bases, with 7 bases between. Germline CDR1 SEHNR, CDR2 FQNEAQ (reference sequence). The CDR3 spells CASSFQAEQFF. The DNA for the CDR3 is TGTGCCAGCAGCTTTCAGGCCGAGCAGTTCTTC. Full variable domain (rest looked up from reference TRBV7-9 and TRBJ2-1): DTGVSQNPRHKITKRGQNVTFRCDPISEHNRLYWYRQTLGQGPEFLTYFQNEAQLEKSRLLSDRFSAERPKGSFSTLEIQRTEQGDSAMYLCASSFQAEQFFGPGTRLTVL.

This clonotype was counted ten times or more. The chain is built from TRBV7-9 and TRBJ2-7, with 7 positions matching TRBD1. Germline V gene data show CDR1 as SEHNR and CDR2 as FQNEAQ (reference sequence). The CDR3 runs to 15 residues. V gave up 5 bases and J gave up 1 base; unmatched junction bases: 8. This CDR3 reads CASSAGTAASYEQYV. The CDR3 DNA is TGTGCCAGCAGCGCCGGGACAGCCGCTTCCTACGAGCAGTACGTC.

This clonotype was observed many times. This CDR3 reads CASSRDSRNSPLHF. The CDR3 DNA follows: TGTGCCAGTAGTAGGGACAGCCGGAATTCACCCCTCCACTTT. The chain links TRBV19 to TRBJ1-6; TRBD1 aligns across 7 bases. Trimming at V came to 4 bases and at J to 7 bases, leaving 4 bases not matched to a gene. The germline gives CDR1 LNHDA, CDR2 SQIVND (reference sequence). The CDR3 has 14 amino acids.

This clonotype was observed many times. The rearrangement uses TRBV4-2 and TRBJ1-2; unclear D gene. Trimming left V 0 bases short and J 4 bases short, with 12 bases between. This CDR3 has 15 residues. Germline-derived CDR1 and CDR2 are LGHNA and YNFKEQ. CDR3 nucleotides: TGTGCCAGCAGCCAAGAATCAGCCCCTAGCTATGGCTACACCTTC. It translates to CASSQESAPSYGYTF.

This clonotype was picked up many times. The J gene is TRBJ1-5, the V gene TRBV6-6; D gene uncertain. CDR1 and CDR2 from the germline V gene are MNHNY and SVGAGI (reference sequence). The V end lost 0 bases, the J end lost 7 bases, and 7 bases lay between the germline ends. The CDR3 runs to 13 residues. CDR3 nucleotides: TGTGCCAGCAGTTACTCAGGCGACCAGCCCCAGCATTTT. Its protein is CASSYSGDQPQHF.

This clonotype was seen a handful of times. This chain joins TRBV6-5 and TRBJ1-2; 8 bases fit TRBD1. CDR3 length equals 18 residues. V was clipped by 0 bases and J by 4 bases; unmatched bases: 13. Per the germline V gene, CDR1 is MNHEY and CDR2 is SVGAGI. The CDR3: CASSYSQRWDRRTYGYTF. CDR3 nucleotides: TGTGCCAGCAGTTACTCTCAGCGGTGGGACAGGAGGACCTATGGCTACACCTTC.

This clonotype came up a few times. The chain carries TRBV20-1 and TRBJ2-5; no reliable D call. The germline gives CDR1 DFQATT, CDR2 SNEGSKA (reference sequence). V dropped 0 bases and J dropped 5 bases, with 13 bases sitting between them. CDR3 length: 14 amino acids. The CDR3 nucleotides are TGCAGTGCTAGAGATGGACGAGCCGGGGAGACCCAGTACTTC. This translates into CSARDGRAGETQYF.

This clonotype has ten or more counts. J is TRBJ2-3 and V is TRBV12-3 or TRBV12-4; D possibly corresponds to TRBD1 (6 bases). V was trimmed by 6 bases and J by 6 bases, leaving 16 bases between them. The CDR3 is made up of 14 amino acids. The CDR3, as DNA: TGTGCCAGCAGCCCAACAGGGACCTGGGATACGCAGTATTTT. As protein: CASSPTGTWDTQYF.

This clonotype was picked up many times. The genes are TRBV27 and TRBJ1-1, with TRBD1 as a possible D gene (6 bases). The CDR3 contains 14 residues. Germline loops: CDR1 MNHEY, CDR2 SMNVEV (reference sequence). V was trimmed by 5 bases and J by 5 bases, leaving 15 bases between them. The CDR3 DNA reads as TGTGCCAGCAGTCTACAGGGACGGTTGACTGAAGCTTTCTTT. This codes for CASSLQGRLTEAFF.

V and J are TRBV19 and TRBJ2-1; D gene unclear. Trimming took off 3 bases at V and 6 bases at J, with 9 bases between the two ends. CDR1 is LNHDA and CDR2 is SQIVND in the germline V gene (reference sequence). The CDR3 is made up of 13 amino acids. The CDR3 DNA is TGTGCCAGTAGTATCCGAAATCTCAATGAGCAGTTCTTC. It yields the protein CASSIRNLNEQFF.

This clonotype came up a few times. The rearrangement links TRBV28 to TRBJ2-2; D uncertain. The CDR3 covers 16 residues. Trimming left V 3 bases short and J 3 bases short, with 14 bases between. Looked up from germline, CDR1 is MDHEN and CDR2 is SYDVKM. CDR3 coding DNA: TGTGCCAGCAGTTTGGGTGGGTCCTCTTACACCGGGGAGCTGTTTTTT. Translation gives CASSLGGSSYTGELFF.

This clonotype was counted at least ten times. The chain combines TRBV21-1 with TRBJ2-7; the tabulated D call, TRBD1, remains unverified against the DNA. TRBV21-1 is designated a pseudogene. There are 16 residues in the CDR3. The CDR3 is CASSDERCPFFYEQYF. Here the CDR3 DNA reads TGTGCCAGCAGCGACGAGCGCTGCCCCTTCTTCTACGAGCAGTACTTC.